One and the same sample provided the 23 T cell receptor beta chains below, sequenced in a study of blood T cell repertoires in COVID-19. Sequenced by immunoSEQ multiplex PCR; TCRdb stores in-frame clones only, minus some. The profile shows roughly 70,000 clones, about nine tenths of them singletons. What was sequenced was peripheral blood. The receptor set was obtained from a woman at least 80 years old with active COVID-19.

The V gene is TRBV9, the J gene TRBJ2-1; 7 nucleotides align to TRBD1. The CDR3 has 15 residues. Germline CDR1 SGDLS, CDR2 YYNGEE. Trimming at V came to 2 bases and at J to 2 bases, leaving 4 bases not matched to a gene. The CDR3: CASSVMGQTYNEQFF. The CDR3 coding sequence is TGTGCCAGCAGCGTTATGGGACAGACCTACAATGAGCAGTTCTTC.

This chain links TRBV6-5 with TRBJ1-1, with 9 bases fitting TRBD1. The J segment lost 1 base and the V segment lost 11 bases, leaving 11 bases of the junction unmatched. The CDR3 contains 15 residues. Looked up from germline, CDR1 is MNHEY and CDR2 is SVGAGI. As DNA, the CDR3 is TGTGCCGTCCGTGGACAGGGGTTTGAGAACACTGAAGCTTTCTTT. Protein: CAVRGQGFENTEAFF.

Of note for this clone: A junction end diverges from the germline sequence, so it may reflect a read error. The chain recombines TRBV7-7 with TRBJ1-5, with D unclear. There are 14 residues in the CDR3. The germline V gene has CDR1 SSHAT and CDR2 FNYEAQ (reference sequence). CDR3 region: CASSPGGDNQPQHF. The DNA for the CDR3 is TGTGCTAGCAGCCCAGGCGGGGACAATCAGCCCCAGCATTTT.

The gene calls are TRBV28 and TRBJ2-7; D possibly corresponds to TRBD1 (5 bases). V lost 5 bases, J lost 3 bases, and 17 bases lay in between. The CDR3 spans 15 residues. Germline CDR1 MDHEN, CDR2 SYDVKM. CDR3 loop: CASSPTLPGYYEQYF. As DNA, the CDR3 is TGTGCCAGCAGTCCTACACTTCCAGGGTACTACGAGCAGTACTTC.

V usage is TRBV19 and J usage is TRBJ2-3, with D tentatively TRBD1 (6 bases). The CDR3 is 15 residues long. V was shortened by 6 bases and J by 2 bases, with 15 bases between the two germline ends. CDR1 LNHDA and CDR2 SQIVND come from the germline V gene (reference sequence). DNA for the CDR3: TGTGCCAGTAGCTACGGACAGTATCACACAGATACGCAGTATTTT. Protein sequence: CASSYGQYHTDTQYF.

The chain links TRBV2 to TRBJ1-2; TRBD1 aligns across 9 bases. V was pared by 10 bases and J by 5 bases, with 8 bases of the junction left unmatched. CDR1 is SNHLY and CDR2 is FYNNEI in the germline V gene. The CDR3 contains 13 residues. CDR3 bases: TGTGCCACCCAACAGGGGGCTAGATATGGCTACACCTTC. This translates into CATQQGARYGYTF.

The CDR3 nucleotides are TGTGCCAGCAGTACCGGACAGGTGAACACTGAAGCTTTCTTT. It encodes CASSTGQVNTEAFF. The chain has TRBV28 and TRBJ1-1, with TRBD1 matching 7 bases. J gave up 0 bases and V 5 bases, and 3 bases lay outside the gene matches. Germline CDR1 is MDHEN and CDR2 is SYDVKM. This CDR3 has 14 residues.

For this clone: The junction departs from the called germline gene at one end, perhaps through a read error. The chain is built from TRBV4-2 and TRBJ2-1; no definite D call. The CDR3 loop spans 16 amino acids. CDR1 and CDR2 from the germline V gene are LGHNA and YNFKEQ. DNA of the CDR3: TGTGCCAGCATCCAAGGTCCGGGTGGCTCCTACAATGAGCAGTTCTTC. It specifies CASIQGPGGSYNEQFF.

The chain links TRBV5-4 to TRBJ2-2, with 7 bases that match TRBD2. The CDR3 sequence is 15 residues long. CDR1 SGHNT and CDR2 YYREEE come from the germline V gene (reference sequence). The V segment lost 2 bases and the J segment 4 bases; nucleotides outside the gene matches: 5. The CDR3 here is CASSLGRVRTGELFF. DNA for the CDR3: TGTGCCAGCAGCTTAGGGAGGGTGCGCACCGGGGAGCTGTTTTTT.

The V call is TRBV11-2, the J call TRBJ2-3, with TRBD2 matching 8 bases. The trim removed 5 bases at V and 6 bases at J, leaving 13 bases unmatched. The germline gives CDR1 SGHAT, CDR2 FQNNGV. The CDR3 sequence is 16 residues long. The DNA of the CDR3 is TGTGCCAGCAGCCGCCTGACTAGCGCCGCGGGGGATACGCAGTATTTT. Protein: CASSRLTSAAGDTQYF.

The chain uses TRBV3-1 (or the pseudogene TRBV3-2) and TRBJ1-3; unclear D gene. Trimming cost V 6 bases and J 4 bases, with 4 bases left between them. Germline assignment: CDR1 LGHDT and CDR2 YNNKEL (reference sequence). The CDR3 consists of 11 residues. The CDR3 sequence is CASRSGNTIYF. Here the CDR3 DNA reads TGTGCCAGCAGGTCGGGAAACACCATATATTTT.

Turning to this clone: This CDR3 is also generated by other DNA sequences in the sample. The genes are TRBV9 and TRBJ2-2, with 10 bases fitting TRBD2. Germline V gene data show CDR1 as SGDLS and CDR2 as YYNGEE. This CDR3 region has 15 residues. J gave up 5 bases and V 2 bases, and 3 bases lay outside the gene matches. CDR3 protein: CASSVTSGYTGELFF. DNA for the CDR3: TGTGCCAGCAGCGTGACTAGCGGGTATACCGGGGAGCTGTTTTTT. Full variable domain (outside the CDR3, taken from reference TRBV9 and TRBJ2-2): DSGVTQTPKHLITATGQRVTLRCSPRSGDLSVYWYQQSLDQGLQFLIQYYNGEERAKGNILERFSAQQFPDLHSELNLSSLELGDSALYFCASSVTSGYTGELFFGEGSRLTVL.

The chain couples TRBV18 to TRBJ2-2; tentatively, D is TRBD2 (6 bases). This CDR3 has 16 amino acids. V gave up 2 bases and J gave up 2 bases, with 12 bases separating them. Looked up from germline, CDR1 is KGHSH and CDR2 is LQKENI. CDR3 DNA sequence: TGTGCCAGCTCACCAGGACTACTAAGAAACACCGGGGAGCTGTTTTTT. Amino acids: CASSPGLLRNTGELFF.

The genes are TRBV7-3 and TRBJ2-7; 9 positions agree with TRBD2. The CDR3 extends over 14 amino acids. J lost 5 bases, V lost 5 bases, and 7 bases had no gene match. Per the germline V gene, CDR1 is SGHTA and CDR2 is FQGTGA. CDR3 sequence reads: CASSLGTSPNEQYF. The CDR3 bases are TGTGCCAGCAGCCTCGGGACTAGCCCCAACGAGCAGTACTTC.

V usage is TRBV5-4 and J usage is TRBJ2-5, with TRBD2 matching 16 bases. The V segment lost 1 base and the J segment 4 bases; nucleotides outside the gene matches: 10. The CDR3 runs 19 residues. Germline-derived CDR1 and CDR2 are SGHNT and YYREEE (reference sequence). CDR3 loop: CASSLSGTSGRVVRETQYF. The CDR3 nucleotides are TGTGCCAGCAGCTTGTCAGGGACTAGCGGGAGGGTAGTACGAGAGACCCAGTACTTC.

The V and J genes are TRBV7-2 and TRBJ1-1; D gene uncertain. This CDR3 has 14 amino acids. With 4 bases removed from V and 5 bases from J, the gap between germline ends came to 14 bases. From germline, CDR1 is SGHTA and CDR2 FQGNSA. The CDR3 reads CASSSRSRITEAFF. As DNA, the CDR3 is TGTGCCAGCAGCTCCCGATCGAGGATAACTGAAGCTTTCTTT.

This chain uses TRBV7-8 with TRBJ1-6; D perhaps matches TRBD1 (6 bases). The length of the CDR3 is 16 residues. V lost 2 bases and J lost 6, with 14 bases in between. Germline V gene data show CDR1 as SGHVS and CDR2 as FQNEAQ. The CDR3, as DNA: TGTGCCAGCAGCTTATTTGGGGGCACTATTAATTCACCCCTCCACTTT. Its protein product is CASSLFGGTINSPLHF.

The J gene is TRBJ2-3, the V gene TRBV19; the D gene is possibly TRBD1 (5 bases). CDR1 LNHDA and CDR2 SQIVND come from the germline V gene (reference sequence). Trimming removed 5 bases from V and 4 bases from J, with 13 bases in between. This CDR3 contains 14 residues. The CDR3 DNA follows: TGTGCCAGTAGTCCCTTTTGGGGCGCAGATACGCAGTATTTT. Its protein is CASSPFWGADTQYF.

This chain joins TRBV10-3 and TRBJ1-5; 10 nucleotides match TRBD1. The CDR3 length is 14 residues. V lost 5 bases, J lost 7 bases, and 5 bases stayed unmatched. Germline loops: CDR1 ENHRY, CDR2 SYGVKD. The CDR3 DNA reads TGTGCCATCAGTCGACAGGGGGCTGGGCAGCCCCAGCATTTT. Translating it yields CAISRQGAGQPQHF.

The genes are TRBV3-1 (or the pseudogene TRBV3-2) and TRBJ1-1; no definite D call. The CDR3 sequence is 13 residues long. The V gene's germline CDR1 is LGHDT and CDR2 YNNKEL (reference sequence). V was clipped by 6 bases and J by 5 bases, with 13 bases between them. For the CDR3, the DNA is TGTGCCAGCAGTCTGACTGCGGGGACTGAAGCTTTCTTT. Translating gives CASSLTAGTEAFF.

The rearrangement uses TRBV27 and TRBJ2-1, with a weak D call TRBD1 (6 bases). CDR3 length equals 15 residues. The V gene's germline CDR1 is MNHEY and CDR2 SMNVEV (reference sequence). Trimming stripped 3 bases from V and 3 bases from J, with 12 bases between. Written as DNA, the CDR3 is TGTGCCAGCAGTTTCGGACAGCCCTTCTACAATGAGCAGTTCTTC. It yields the protein CASSFGQPFYNEQFF.

This clone was detected only once. The chain is built from TRBV5-1 and TRBJ1-2; tentative D call: TRBD1 (5 bases). Germline lookup yields CDR1 SGHRS and CDR2 YFSETQ. The V end was cut by 2 bases, the J end by 3 bases, with 8 bases between. The CDR3 contains 13 residues. The CDR3 sequence: CASSFGGDYGYTF. The CDR3 coding sequence is TGCGCCAGCAGCTTCGGGGGGGACTATGGCTACACCTTC.

The CDR3 DNA follows: TGCAGCGTTGAAGACGGGGGACTAGCGGGGACCTACGAGCAGTACTTC. Encoded protein: CSVEDGGLAGTYEQYF. This chain links TRBV29-1 with TRBJ2-7; TRBD2 matches at 13 bases. The CDR3 runs to 16 residues. CDR1 and CDR2 (germline): SQVTM, ANQGSEA. V lost 0 bases and J lost 2; bases outside the gene matches: 4.